Listed here is a single T cell receptor (beta chain). Its specificity is not known. Every contributor of samples was a Caucasian grown-up residing in Nashville, Tennessee. These data come from a study of shared clonotypes between healthy human individuals. The overall study: Serving as donors were a couple of women and a few men, whose ages spanned 18 to 49. Findings of the study overall: Memory subsets generally showed smaller estimated richness than naive subsets did. Rarefaction revealed incomplete sorted-subset sequencing despite large depth.

Measured with immunoSEQ multiplex PCR; TCRdb has only the in-frame clones, and not every one. The sample records approximately 2.4 million clones, approximately 95% being singletons. CDR1 is SGHRS, CDR2 YFSETQ, per germline. The CDR3 length is 14 residues. The V and J ends lost 0 bases and 8 bases respectively, with 12 bases between them. The rearrangement joins TRBV5-1 to TRBJ2-1; possible D gene TRBD1, 6 bases. Sequencing was done on a sample of naive CD4+ T cells sorted from blood. The subset denotes: CD45RA+ positively selected. The sequence derives from a man younger than 35 in good health. CDR3 amino acids: CASSLVWGRDEQFF. The CDR3 coding sequence is TGCGCCAGCAGCTTGGTGTGGGGGCGGGATGAGCAGTTCTTC.